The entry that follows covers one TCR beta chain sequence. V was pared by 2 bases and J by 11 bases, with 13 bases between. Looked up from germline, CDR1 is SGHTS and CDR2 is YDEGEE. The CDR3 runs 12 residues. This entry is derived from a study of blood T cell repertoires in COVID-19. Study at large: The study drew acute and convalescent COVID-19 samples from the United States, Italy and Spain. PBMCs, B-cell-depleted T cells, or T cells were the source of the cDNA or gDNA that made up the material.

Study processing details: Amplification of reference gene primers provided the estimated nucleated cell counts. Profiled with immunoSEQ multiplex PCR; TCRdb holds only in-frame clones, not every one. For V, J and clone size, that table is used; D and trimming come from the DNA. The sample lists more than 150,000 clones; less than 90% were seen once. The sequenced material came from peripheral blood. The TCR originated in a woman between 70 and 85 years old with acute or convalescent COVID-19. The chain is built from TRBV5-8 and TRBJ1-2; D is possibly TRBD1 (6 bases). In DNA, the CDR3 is TGTGCCAGCAGCTTTGGTGGGGGCCTATACACCTTC. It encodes CASSFGGGLYTF.